The next 25 T cell receptor beta chains were all read from a single sample in a study of glioma-infiltrating T cells. TCR alpha and beta CDR3 regions were amplified from RNA using iRepertoire nested multiplex PCR. A single record per CDR3 protein comes from TCRdb applying MiXCR to the multiplex PCR reads. The sample carries over 120,000 distinct CDR3 sequences, about 39% recorded once. The sample was glioma tissue, nonneoplastic brain tissue, or PBMCs (not recorded which). The receptors originated from a human donor with low-grade glioma or glioblastoma, undergoing nonglioma brain surgery, or in good health (not recorded which).

This clonotype was seen a few times. J is TRBJ2-3 and V is TRBV28; D may match TRBD1 or TRBD2 (5 bases each). There are 15 residues in the CDR3. Trimming cost V 6 bases and J 2 bases, with 15 bases left between them. Germline V gene sequence: CDR1 MDHEN, CDR2 SYDVKM. As DNA, the CDR3 is TGTGCCAGCAGCTTAGTCGGGGCATACACAGATACGCAGTATTTT. Translated: CASSLVGAYTDTQYF.

This clonotype was seen a single time. The junction and the germline gene differ at one end; a read error may be behind it. The chain uses TRBV19 and TRBJ1-1; D is undetermined. The CDR3 has 13 amino acids. Looked up from germline, CDR1 is LNHDA and CDR2 is SQIVND (reference sequence). As DNA, the CDR3 is TGTGCCAGTAGTAAGTTCGGGAACACTGAAGCGTTCTTT. Residues: CASSKFGNTEAFF.

A note on this clonotype: The germline gene is not matched at one end of the junction; a read error may be the cause. This rearrangement joins TRBV28 to TRBJ2-7, with D maybe TRBD1 (6 bases). The germline V gene has CDR1 MDHEN and CDR2 SYDVKM. This CDR3 comprises 15 residues. The CDR3 bases are TGTGCCAGCAGTCCCCAGGGGTGGGCGCGGTACGGGCAGTACTTC. This encodes CASSPQGWARYGQYF.

This clonotype came up many times. J is TRBJ1-1 and V is TRBV15; 8 bases agree with TRBD1. CDR3 length equals 18 residues. The germline V gene has CDR1 LNHNV and CDR2 YYDKDF (reference sequence). Trimming removed 0 bases from V and 4 bases from J; junction bases left unmatched: 13. CDR3 coding DNA: TGTGCCACCAGCAGAGAGTATTTGGGACAGGATGGAACCACTGAAGCTTTCTTT. Translation: CATSREYLGQDGTTEAFF. Looking up the rest from reference TRBV15 and TRBJ1-1 gives the full variable domain: DAMVIQNPRYQVTQFGKPVTLSCSQTLNHNVMYWYQQKSSQAPKLLFHYYDKDFNNEADTPDNFQSRRPNTSFCFLDIRSPGLGDTAMYLCATSREYLGQDGTTEAFFGQGTRLTVV.

This clonotype was seen more than once but under ten times. The chain recombines TRBV4-3 with TRBJ2-3; TRBD2 matches at 11 bases. In germline, CDR1 is LGHNA, CDR2 YSLEER. This CDR3 has 15 residues. The trim removed 1 base at V and 6 bases at J, leaving 3 bases unmatched. CDR3 sequence (DNA): TGCGCCAGCAGCCAAGGGTGGACTAGCGGGGATACGCAGTATTTT. Its protein product is CASSQGWTSGDTQYF.

This clonotype was picked up a small number of times. This chain connects TRBV15 to TRBJ2-2; TRBD2 aligns across 9 bases. The CDR3 runs 15 residues. CDR1 is LNHNV and CDR2 is YYDKDF in the germline V gene (reference sequence). J was trimmed by 7 bases and V by 4 bases; bases with no gene match: 7. The CDR3 sequence: CATSTLAGRFGELFF. The CDR3 DNA follows: TGTGCCACCAGCACTCTAGCGGGAAGATTCGGGGAGCTGTTTTTT.

The V call is TRBV28, the J call TRBJ2-7; unclear D gene. This CDR3 comprises 12 residues. V lost 5 bases and J lost 3, with 8 bases in between. The V gene's germline CDR1 is MDHEN and CDR2 SYDVKM. The CDR3 DNA reads as TGTGCCAGCAGTCCCCCTATCTACGAGCAGTACTTC. Translation gives CASSPPIYEQYF.

This clonotype showed up just a few times. The V gene is TRBV7-9, the J gene TRBJ2-1; 11 bases fit TRBD2. V was pared by 5 bases and J by 4 bases, with 7 bases of the junction left unmatched. There are 16 residues in the CDR3. Germline CDR1 is SEHNR and CDR2 is FQNEAQ (reference sequence). The CDR3 is CASSDAGTSGYNEQFF. The CDR3 bases are TGTGCCAGCAGCGATGCCGGGACTAGCGGATACAATGAGCAGTTCTTC.

The V and J genes are TRBV6-1 and TRBJ2-5; D might be TRBD1 or TRBD2, each matching 5 bases. V was pared by 8 bases and J by 4 bases, with 20 bases between. CDR1 and CDR2 from the germline V gene are MNHNS and SASEGT. The CDR3 is 15 amino acids. CDR3 in DNA: TGTGCCAGCGGCACGACAGTTGGGGGTATAGAGACCCAGTACTTC. It encodes CASGTTVGGIETQYF.

The sample holds many counts of this clonotype. V gene TRBV28 combines with J gene TRBJ1-1; D is possibly TRBD1 (6 bases). V lost 3 bases to trimming and J lost 5 bases, with 10 bases between them. In germline, CDR1 is MDHEN, CDR2 SYDVKM. This CDR3 has 13 amino acids. In DNA form, the CDR3 reads TGTGCCAGCAGTTTGAGGGGGTTGACTGAAGCTTTCTTT. Translating gives CASSLRGLTEAFF.

In its sample, this clonotype was seen a few times. V is TRBV20-1 and J is TRBJ1-1; 7 nucleotides match TRBD1. The germline V gene encodes CDR1 DFQATT and CDR2 SNEGSKA (reference sequence). J was trimmed by 10 bases and V by 5 bases; bases with no gene match: 16. The CDR3 consists of 14 residues. CDR3 nucleotide sequence: TGCAGTGCTGGCCAAGCCGGGACAGCCACGGGAGCTTTCTTT. Its protein is CSAGQAGTATGAFF.

The table lists this clonotype with a few counts. The rearrangement joins TRBV28 to TRBJ2-1, with D maybe TRBD2 (5 bases). This CDR3 spans 13 amino acids. The germline V gene encodes CDR1 MDHEN and CDR2 SYDVKM. Trimming left V 7 bases short and J 6 bases short, with 13 bases between. The chain's CDR3 is CASKAGNRNEQFF. The CDR3 DNA follows: TGTGCCAGCAAAGCCGGGAACCGCAATGAGCAGTTCTTC.

The J gene is TRBJ1-3, the V gene TRBV25-1; the D is unclear. Per the germline V gene, CDR1 is MGHDK and CDR2 is SYGVNS. This CDR3 has 13 amino acids. Trimming cost V 4 bases and J 4 bases, with 8 bases left between them. DNA for the CDR3: TGTGCCAGCAGTGCCATAGGGGGAAACACCATATATTTT. Its translation is CASSAIGGNTIYF. The full variable domain, rest sourced from reference TRBV25-1 and TRBJ1-3, is EADIYQTPRYLVIGTGKKITLECSQTMGHDKMYWYQQDPGMELHLIHYSYGVNSTEKGDLSSESTVSRIRTEHFPLTLESARPSHTSQYLCASSAIGGNTIYFGEGSWLTVV.

A few counts support this clonotype. This chain connects TRBV6-6 to TRBJ1-1, with D perhaps TRBD1 (5 bases). This CDR3 has 15 residues. The germline V gene has CDR1 MNHNY and CDR2 SVGAGI (reference sequence). V was trimmed by 0 bases and J by 6 bases, leaving 14 bases between them. As DNA, the CDR3 is TGTGCCAGCAGTTACTCCGGACGGGCCAGGGCTGAAGCTTTCTTT. This translates into CASSYSGRARAEAFF.

This clonotype turned up a few times. The chain combines TRBV2 with TRBJ2-3; no clear D. This CDR3 is 12 amino acids long. Trimming cost V 3 bases and J 9 bases, with 10 bases left between them. Germline V CDR1 and CDR2: SNHLY, FYNNEI. CDR3 region: CASSEVTRTQYF. The CDR3 DNA sequence: TGTGCCAGCAGTGAGGTGACGAGAACGCAGTATTTT.

This clonotype was counted ten times or more. The V call is TRBV6-1, the J call TRBJ1-5; no firm D call. The CDR3 loop spans 14 amino acids. V shed 5 bases and J shed 6 bases, with 14 bases lying between them. Germline V gene lookup returns CDR1 MNHNS and CDR2 SASEGT. The chain's CDR3 is CASSRVLAGQPQHF. The CDR3 nucleotides are TGTGCCAGCAGTCGCGTCCTAGCTGGTCAGCCCCAGCATTTT.

The rearrangement links TRBV6-5 to TRBJ2-7, with 10 bases fitting TRBD2. This CDR3 has 15 amino acids. Germline V gene lookup returns CDR1 MNHEY and CDR2 SVGAGI. The trim removed 7 bases at V and 4 bases at J, leaving 10 bases unmatched. In DNA, the CDR3 is TGTGCCAGCACTTCCCCGGGACTAGCGTCATACGAGCAGTACTTC. Protein sequence: CASTSPGLASYEQYF.

This clonotype was seen only a few times. The chain recombines TRBV7-9 with TRBJ1-1, with TRBD1 as a possible D gene (6 bases). The germline V and J ends were trimmed by 5 bases and 0 bases, with 13 bases remaining between them. This CDR3 has 15 amino acids. Germline lookup yields CDR1 SEHNR and CDR2 FQNEAQ (reference sequence). The CDR3 reads CASSPEGGMNTEAFF. The CDR3 DNA reads TGTGCCAGCAGCCCCGAAGGGGGAATGAACACTGAAGCTTTCTTT.

The rearrangement uses TRBV27 and TRBJ2-7; the match to TRBD1 covers 10 bases. CDR1 MNHEY and CDR2 SMNVEV come from the germline V gene (reference sequence). V lost 0 bases, J lost 2 bases, and 1 base stayed unmatched. This CDR3 spans 15 amino acids. CDR3 coding DNA: TGTGCCAGCAGTTTATCGGGACAGGGGACCTACGAGCAGTACTTC. Residues: CASSLSGQGTYEQYF.

The CDR3 DNA reads TGCAGTGCTAGAGCCGGGACAGGAGCTTATCAGCCCCAGCATTTT. Amino acid sequence: CSARAGTGAYQPQHF. The rearrangement joins TRBV20-1 to TRBJ1-5; 8 bases line up with TRBD1. V was pared by 1 base and J by 5 bases, with 7 bases of the junction left unmatched. The germline CDR1 and CDR2 sequences are DFQATT and SNEGSKA (reference sequence). The CDR3 contains 15 residues.

This clonotype was detected many times. V usage is TRBV27 and J usage is TRBJ2-1; perhaps TRBD2 as D (5 bases). Looked up from germline, CDR1 is MNHEY and CDR2 is SMNVEV (reference sequence). CDR3 length: 11 residues. Trimming pared 8 bases from V and 8 bases from J, leaving 10 bases between. The DNA of the CDR3 is TGTGCCAGCGGGGAGTTTGATGAGCAGTTCTTC. It codes for CASGEFDEQFF.

V gene TRBV27 combines with J gene TRBJ2-7; a weak D match, TRBD1 (5 bases). Trimming stripped 1 base from V and 0 bases from J, with 10 bases between. This CDR3 has 15 amino acids. The germline V gene has CDR1 MNHEY and CDR2 SMNVEV (reference sequence). For the CDR3, the DNA is TGTGCCAGCAGTTTATATCCAGGGAACTCCTACGAGCAGTACTTC. As protein: CASSLYPGNSYEQYF.

The rearrangement uses TRBV7-2 and TRBJ2-1; possibly TRBD2 for D (5 bases). This CDR3 has 15 residues. The ends were cut back, 4 bases at V and 1 base at J, with 11 bases in the middle. The germline V gene has CDR1 SGHTA and CDR2 FQGNSA. CDR3 in amino acids: CASSYSSLSYNEQFF. In DNA, the CDR3 is TGTGCCAGCAGCTATTCTAGCTTGTCCTACAATGAGCAGTTCTTC.

Only a few counts were recorded for this clonotype. The gene calls are TRBV7-2 and TRBJ2-3; D is unresolved. The CDR3 length is 15 residues. Germline-derived CDR1 and CDR2 are SGHTA and FQGNSA. V was clipped by 2 bases and J by 5 bases, with 14 bases between them. The CDR3 nucleotides are TGTGCCAGCAGCTTACAAGCATCAAGTGTAGATACGCAGTATTTT. It yields the protein CASSLQASSVDTQYF. Combining the CDR3 with reference TRBV7-2 and TRBJ2-3 gives the whole variable domain GAGVSQSPSNKVTEKGKDVELRCDPISGHTALYWYRQSLGQGLEFLIYFQGNSAPDKSGLPSDRFSAERTGGSVSTLTIQRTQQEDSAVYLCASSLQASSVDTQYFGPGTRLTVL.

The V call is TRBV4-1, the J call TRBJ2-3; no clear D. From germline, CDR1 is MGHRA and CDR2 YSYEKL. Trimming removed 0 bases at V and 0 bases at J, with 13 bases between. This CDR3 has 17 residues. Written as DNA, the CDR3 is TGCGCCAGCAGCCAAGATCCCTCCGGAACAAGCACAGATACGCAGTATTTT. Protein product: CASSQDPSGTSTDTQYF.